This TCR beta chain was sequenced in a study of identical twins. Germline CDR1 and CDR2: SGHVS and FQNEAQ. CDR3 length: 18 residues. V was cut by 0 bases and J by 2 bases, with 17 bases left in between. This clonotype was counted only a few times. TCRdb re-called the 5' RACE reads with MiXCR, one entry per CDR3 protein. This table has roughly 720,000 distinct CDR3 sequences, 15% to 20% appearing once. The sample was also linked to a second study, of T cells expressing NK-cell markers.

The receptor's source is a woman aged 18-29 years in good health. J is TRBJ2-1 and V is TRBV7-8; D not resolved. The specimen sequenced was PBMCs. The CDR3 DNA reads as TGTGCCAGCAGCTTAGCGGAAGTGTCTTCTCAAACCTACAATGAGCAGTTCTTC. Protein product: CASSLAEVSSQTYNEQFF.